A single T cell receptor beta chain is shown here with its context. What it recognizes is unknown. The sample originates from a study of shared clonotypes between healthy human individuals. Study summary: Three men and two women, aged 18 to 49, were donors.

Study-wide points: Some clonotypes were shared by all four sorted-subset donors, while others were not shared. The non-shared ones had lower generation probabilities than the shared ones.

Researchers partitioned CD4+ cells into CD45RA+ naive and CD45RA-negative memory subsets. Some clones are missing from TCRdb's copy, which holds only in-frame ones; the method was immunoSEQ multiplex PCR. The sample holds roughly 2.2 million clones; more than 85% are singletons and the top ten take about 0.41%. V lost 0 bases and J lost 6, with 18 bases in between. Germline V lookup: CDR1 SQVTM, CDR2 ANQGSEA. The CDR3 spans 15 residues. The sequence derives from a man aged 18 to 30 in good health. Some clones in this sample may be carry-over from other donors' samples. The chain joins TRBV29-1 to TRBJ2-7, with D perhaps TRBD1 (6 bases). The sequenced material came from naive CD4+ T cells from PBMCs. Subset described: CD45RA+ positively selected. CDR3 sequence: CSVEESGTPLGEQYF. CDR3 nucleotide sequence: TGCAGCGTTGAAGAGTCGGGGACACCCCTAGGCGAGCAGTACTTC.